This T cell receptor beta chain originates from a study of blood T cell repertoires in COVID-19. Sequencing used immunoSEQ multiplex PCR; TCRdb keeps in-frame clones, though not all of them. The sample includes 270,000 or so clones, approximately 83% of them seen just once. V lost 2 bases and J lost 2, with 9 bases in between. The CDR3 totals 14 residues. Looked up from germline, CDR1 is SGHVS and CDR2 is FQNEAQ. The chain links TRBV7-8 to TRBJ1-1; weak D call: TRBD1 (5 bases). This TCR was recovered from a man aged 45-65 years who had recovered from COVID-19. What was sequenced was PBMCs or T cells enriched from blood (not recorded which). CDR3 coding DNA: TGTGCCAGCAGCTTAAGGCAGGGCAACACTGAAGCTTTCTTT. It specifies CASSLRQGNTEAFF.